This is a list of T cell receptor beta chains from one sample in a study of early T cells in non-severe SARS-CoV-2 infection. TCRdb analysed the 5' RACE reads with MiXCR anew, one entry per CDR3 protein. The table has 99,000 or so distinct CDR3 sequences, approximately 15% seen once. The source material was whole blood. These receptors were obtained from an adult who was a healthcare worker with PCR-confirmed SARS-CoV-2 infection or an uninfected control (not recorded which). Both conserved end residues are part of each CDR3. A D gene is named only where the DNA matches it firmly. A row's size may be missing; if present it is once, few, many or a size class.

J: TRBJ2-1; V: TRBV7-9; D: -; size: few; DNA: TGTGCCAGCACCCTGGGGTCCGGGCGGGGTGAGCAGTTCTTC; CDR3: CASTLGSGRGEQFF
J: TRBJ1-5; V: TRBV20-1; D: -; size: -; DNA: TGCAGTGCTGTTGGGGCAGGGGATTTTCAGCCCCAGCATTTT; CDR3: CSAVGAGDFQPQHF
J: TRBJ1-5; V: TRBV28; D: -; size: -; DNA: TGTGCCAGCAGTTTAACCGGGCAAAAAAATCAGCCCCAGCATTTT; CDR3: CASSLTGQKNQPQHF
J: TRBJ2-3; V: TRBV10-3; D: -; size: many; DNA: TGTGCCATCAGTGAGTCGAGATCCACAGATACGCAGTATTTT; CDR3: CAISESRSTDTQYF
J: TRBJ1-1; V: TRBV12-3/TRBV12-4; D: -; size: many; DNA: TGTGCCAGCAGTTTGACAGCCAACACTGAAGCTTTCTTT; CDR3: CASSLTANTEAFF
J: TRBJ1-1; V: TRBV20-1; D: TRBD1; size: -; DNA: TGCAGTGCTAGAGACCCTATACAGGGGCGGAACACTGAAGCTTTCTTT; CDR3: CSARDPIQGRNTEAFF
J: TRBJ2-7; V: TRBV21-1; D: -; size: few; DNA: TGTGCCAGGACCGGGACTAGCGGGAACGTTATCCGCGAGCAGTACTTC; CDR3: CARTGTSGNVIREQYF
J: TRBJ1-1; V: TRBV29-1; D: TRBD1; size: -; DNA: TGCAGCGTTGATGGCAGGGGGGGAGTGAACACTGAAGCTTTCTTT; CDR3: CSVDGRGGVNTEAFF
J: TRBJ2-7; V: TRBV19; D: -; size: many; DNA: TGTGCCACCCAACAAACCCTGGCCGGGTCCTACGAGCAGTACTTC; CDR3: CATQQTLAGSYEQYF
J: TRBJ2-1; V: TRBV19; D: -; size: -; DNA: TGTGCCAGTACCCCCGTGGGGCGTTTCGATGAGCAGTTCTTC; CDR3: CASTPVGRFDEQFF
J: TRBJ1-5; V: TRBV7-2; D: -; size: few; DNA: TGTGCCAGCAGCTTACCAGGGGAAAATCAGCCCCAGCATTTT; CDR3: CASSLPGENQPQHF
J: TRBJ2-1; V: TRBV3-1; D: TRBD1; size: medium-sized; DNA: TGTGCCAGCAGCCGAAAGACAGGGCACAATGAGCAGTTCTTC; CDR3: CASSRKTGHNEQFF
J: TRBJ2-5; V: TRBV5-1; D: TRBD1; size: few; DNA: TGCGCCAGCAGCTCGGACAGGGCCAAAGAGACCCAGTACTTC; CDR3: CASSSDRAKETQYF
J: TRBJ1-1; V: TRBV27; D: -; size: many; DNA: TGTGCCAGCAGTTTAGGGAGTAAGACTGAAGCTTTCTTT; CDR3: CASSLGSKTEAFF
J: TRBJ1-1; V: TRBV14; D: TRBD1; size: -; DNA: TGTGCCAGCAGCCGAGGGACAGGGGGCAAGGCTTTCTTT; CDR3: CASSRGTGGKAFF
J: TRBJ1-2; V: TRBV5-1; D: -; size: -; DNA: TGCGCCAGCGGGGAGAGATATGGCTACACCTTC; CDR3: CASGERYGYTF
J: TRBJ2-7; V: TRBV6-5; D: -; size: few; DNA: TGTGCCAGCCGCCGGGGAGGCTCCTACGAGCAGTACTTC; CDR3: CASRRGGSYEQYF
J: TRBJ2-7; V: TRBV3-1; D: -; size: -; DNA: TGTGCCAGCAGCCATCCCTACGAGCAGTACTTC; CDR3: CASSHPYEQYF
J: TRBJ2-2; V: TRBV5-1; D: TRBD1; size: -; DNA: TGCGCCAGCAGCCCGGGACAGGCGGACACCGGGGAGCTGTTTTTT; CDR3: CASSPGQADTGELFF
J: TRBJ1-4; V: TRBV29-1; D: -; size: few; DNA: TGCAGCGTTGGGGTAGAACCAACTAATGAAAAACTGTTTTTT; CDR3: CSVGVEPTNEKLFF
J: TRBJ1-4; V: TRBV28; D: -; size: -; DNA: TGTGCCAGCTGTACAGGGCCATGGTCAACTAATGAAAAACTGTTTTTT; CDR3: CASCTGPWSTNEKLFF
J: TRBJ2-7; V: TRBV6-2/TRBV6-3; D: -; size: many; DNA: TGTGCCAGCAGCCTCGACAGCTACCACTCCTACGAGCAGTACTTC; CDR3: CASSLDSYHSYEQYF
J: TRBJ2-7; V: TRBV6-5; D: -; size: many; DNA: TGTGCCAGCAGTCCCCGGACAGCCTCCTACGAGCAGTACTTC; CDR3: CASSPRTASYEQYF
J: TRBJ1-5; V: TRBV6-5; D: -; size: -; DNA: TGTGCCAGCAGTTTAGGCAGGGACGGGCATCAGCCCCAGCATTTT; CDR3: CASSLGRDGHQPQHF
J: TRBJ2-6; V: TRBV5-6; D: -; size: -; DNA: TGTGCCAGCAGCTTGCCAGGCCGTTACTCTGGGGCCAACGTCCTGACTTTC; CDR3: CASSLPGRYSGANVLTF
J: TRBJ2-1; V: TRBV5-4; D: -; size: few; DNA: TGTGCCAGCAGCTTGGTGGTGCAGGTTCCCCATGAGCAGTTCTTC; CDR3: CASSLVVQVPHEQFF
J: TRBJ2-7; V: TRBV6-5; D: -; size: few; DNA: TGTGCCAGCAGTTACTGGGACGGACCCTACGAGCAGTACTTC; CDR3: CASSYWDGPYEQYF
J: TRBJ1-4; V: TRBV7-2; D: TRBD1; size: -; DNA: TGTGCCAGCAGCCCCCGACAGGGGGGGAATGAAAAACTGTTTTTT; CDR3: CASSPRQGGNEKLFF
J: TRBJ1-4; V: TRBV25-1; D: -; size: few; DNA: TGTGCCAGCAGTGAATTGGGATACATCAATGAAAAACTGTTTTTT; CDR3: CASSELGYINEKLFF